Listed here are 5 T cell receptor beta chains from one sample, sequenced in a study of T cell responses to AZD1222 COVID-19 vaccine. Only in-frame clones appear in the TCRdb table, and some are missing; sequencing was by immunoSEQ multiplex PCR. Among about 140,000 clones listed, around 90% were seen once. The sequencing here drew on peripheral blood, taken on day 0 of AZD1222 vaccination. The source of these receptors is an adult in good health.

In this sample, this clone turned up once. The chain links TRBV2 to TRBJ1-6, with TRBD1 identical over 8 bases. CDR1 is SNHLY, CDR2 FYNNEI, per germline. There are 16 residues in the CDR3. The trim removed 2 bases at V and 7 bases at J, leaving 7 bases unmatched. The CDR3 region is CASSELQGGGNSPLHF. CDR3 nucleotides: TGTGCCAGCAGTGAACTACAGGGGGGGGGAAATTCACCCCTCCACTTT.

This clone was seen a few times. The rearrangement joins TRBV6-4 to TRBJ2-1; 9 bases are a match to TRBD2. The germline gives CDR1 MRHNA, CDR2 SNTAGT. Germline trimming cut 4 bases from V and 0 bases from J; bases unmatched to any gene: 1. The CDR3 sequence is 15 residues long. CDR3 nucleotides: TGTGCCAGCAGTGTAGCGGGAGACTCCTACAATGAGCAGTTCTTC. Encoded protein: CASSVAGDSYNEQFF.

V and J are TRBV7-3 and TRBJ2-1; D is unresolved. CDR3 length: 15 amino acids. Trimming stripped 0 bases from V and 6 bases from J, with 12 bases between. Germline CDR1 SGHTA, CDR2 FQGTGA. CDR3 in DNA: TGTGCCAGCAGCTTAACGTCCCTCCTTGGCAATGAGCAGTTCTTC. Translated, it gives CASSLTSLLGNEQFF.

V usage is TRBV6-2 or TRBV6-3 and J usage is TRBJ1-5; D might be TRBD1 (5 bases). This CDR3 contains 15 residues. Germline values: CDR1 MNHEY, CDR2 SVGEGT. Trimming shortened V by 4 bases and J by 7 bases, and 17 bases separated the two germline ends. The DNA for the CDR3 is TGTGCCAGCAGTTCACCGGGACCCCAGGGCCAGCCCCAGCATTTT. As protein: CASSSPGPQGQPQHF.

This chain connects TRBV2 to TRBJ2-7, with 10 bases identical to TRBD2. This CDR3 comprises 17 residues. Germline V lookup: CDR1 SNHLY, CDR2 FYNNEI. After removal of 7 bases from V and 0 bases from J, the junction contained 12 bases not matched to a gene. CDR3 DNA sequence: TGTGCCAGCACCCTAGGGGCTAGCGGGAGTTCCTCCTACGAGCAGTACTTC. This codes for CASTLGASGSSSYEQYF.